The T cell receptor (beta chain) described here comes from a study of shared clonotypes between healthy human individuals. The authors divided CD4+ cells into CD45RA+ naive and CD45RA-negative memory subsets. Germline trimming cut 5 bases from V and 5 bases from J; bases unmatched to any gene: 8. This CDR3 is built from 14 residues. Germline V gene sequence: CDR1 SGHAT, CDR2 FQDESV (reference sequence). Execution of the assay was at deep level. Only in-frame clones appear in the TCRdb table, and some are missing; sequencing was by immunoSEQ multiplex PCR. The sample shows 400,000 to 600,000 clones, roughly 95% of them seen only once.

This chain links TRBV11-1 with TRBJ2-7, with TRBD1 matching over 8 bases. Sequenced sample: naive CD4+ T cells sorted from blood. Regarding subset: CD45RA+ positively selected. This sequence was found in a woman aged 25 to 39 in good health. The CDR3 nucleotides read TGTGCCAGCAGCCCCCGGGACAGGAGCCACGAGCAGTACTTC. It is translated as CASSPRDRSHEQYF.